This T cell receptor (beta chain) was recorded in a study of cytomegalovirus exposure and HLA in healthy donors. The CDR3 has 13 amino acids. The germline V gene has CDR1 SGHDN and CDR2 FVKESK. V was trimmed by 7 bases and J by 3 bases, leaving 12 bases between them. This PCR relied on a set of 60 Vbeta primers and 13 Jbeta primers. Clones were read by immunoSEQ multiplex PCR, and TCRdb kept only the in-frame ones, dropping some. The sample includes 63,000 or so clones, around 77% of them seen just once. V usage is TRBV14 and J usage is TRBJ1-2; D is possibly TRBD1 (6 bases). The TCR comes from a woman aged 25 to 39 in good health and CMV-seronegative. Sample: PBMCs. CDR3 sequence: CASKKQGDYGYTF. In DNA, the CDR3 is TGTGCCAGCAAAAAACAGGGAGACTATGGCTACACCTTC.